This T cell receptor beta chain was recovered during a study of shared T cell receptors in the human thymus. This table comes from immunoSEQ multiplex PCR, and its TCRdb copy is limited to in-frame clones, with some not included. The sample contains 640,000 or so clones, about 89% of which appear only once. These data also featured in a second study, about human thymus T cells. That publication notes: Donors were healthy Finnish infants having corrective surgery for congenital heart defects. Thymic material originated from resections removed in the course of corrective heart surgery. Usage of V and J genes appeared biased in thymic and blood repertoires. There were highly overlapping thymic repertoires among unrelated individuals, as related research reported.

The sequenced sample consisted of thymocytes. This receptor was obtained from a boy younger than two with a congenital heart defect.

The CDR3 protein is CASSLGTANSGANVLTF. The CDR3 DNA sequence: TGTGCCAGCAGTTTAGGGACAGCCAACTCTGGGGCCAACGTCCTGACTTTC. The chain links TRBV27 to TRBJ2-6; 7 nucleotides line up with TRBD1. Trimming took 2 bases from V and 0 from J; bases not matched to a gene: 4. This CDR3 is built from 17 residues. Germline V gives CDR1 MNHEY, CDR2 SMNVEV (reference sequence).